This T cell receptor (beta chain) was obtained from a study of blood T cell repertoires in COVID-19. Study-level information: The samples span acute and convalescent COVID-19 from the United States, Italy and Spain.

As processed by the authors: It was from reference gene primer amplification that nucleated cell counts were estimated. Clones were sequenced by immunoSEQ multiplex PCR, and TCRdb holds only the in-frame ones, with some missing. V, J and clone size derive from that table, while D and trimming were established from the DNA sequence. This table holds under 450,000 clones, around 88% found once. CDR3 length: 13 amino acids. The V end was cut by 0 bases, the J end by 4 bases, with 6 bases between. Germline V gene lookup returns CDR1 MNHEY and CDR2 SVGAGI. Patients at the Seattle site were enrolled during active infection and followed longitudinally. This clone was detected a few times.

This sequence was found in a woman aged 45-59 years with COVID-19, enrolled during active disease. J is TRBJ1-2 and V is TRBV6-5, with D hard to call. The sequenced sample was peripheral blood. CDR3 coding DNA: TGTGCCAGCAGTTACTCACAGAGCTATGGCTACACCTTC. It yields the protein CASSYSQSYGYTF.